These T cell receptor beta chains were read from a single sample in a study of siplizumab effects on memory and regulatory T cells. Profiling relied on immunoSEQ multiplex PCR, and the TCRdb table lists in-frame clones only, not all of them. Of 100,000 or so clones in the sample, approximately 91% were seen once. The sequenced material came from non-Treg CD4+ T cells sorted from blood. The receptor source for this set is a human donor in good health. Both conserved end residues are trimmed from each CDR3. Not all rows give a size; the values are once, few, many and, for expanded clones, a class.

cdr3_aa	clone_size	v_call	j_call
ASGPSPQLAGPSYNEQF	-	TRBV12-5	TRBJ2-1
ASSDEGRGYGYT	-	TRBV6-1	TRBJ1-2
SVLGPSQDRGKGYT	-	TRBV29-1	TRBJ1-2
ASSVDAGTNQPQH	once	TRBV6-1	TRBJ1-5
ASSATGGTEAF	-	TRBV7-3	TRBJ1-1
AISEPGQVLHEQY	-	TRBV10-3	TRBJ2-7
ASSSQGRTEAF	-	TRBV7-3	TRBJ1-1
ASSPFTENTEAF	-	TRBV18	TRBJ1-1
ASSQSRGAGYT	-	TRBV14	TRBJ1-2
ASSLKIGQETQY	-	TRBV5-1	TRBJ2-5